These T cell receptor beta chains were read from a single sample in a study of identical twins. TCRdb passed the 5' RACE reads through MiXCR, listing each CDR3 protein once. The sample lists around 240,000 distinct CDR3 sequences; 8% to 11% were seen once. The sample comprised memory T cells sorted from blood. Receptor source: a man aged 45-65 years in good health. The CDR3 runs from the conserved cysteine through the conserved F or W. Each record gives: clone size, J gene, D gene, V gene, CDR3 DNA, CDR3 protein. D genes are given only for firm matches. Part of the rows lack a size; the others show once, few, many or a class for expanded clones.

clone_size: few
j_call: TRBJ1-5
d_call: NA
v_call: TRBV5-1
cdr3_nt: TGCGCCAGCAGCTTGGGAGTCGAAGGGGCCCAGCCCCAGCATTTT
cdr3_aa: CASSLGVEGAQPQHF

clone_size: NA
j_call: TRBJ2-1
d_call: NA
v_call: TRBV7-6
cdr3_nt: TGTGCCAGCAGCTCAGGGTTTGGTTCGTACAATGAGCAGTTCTTC
cdr3_aa: CASSSGFGSYNEQFF

clone_size: many
j_call: TRBJ1-1
d_call: TRBD1
v_call: TRBV4-3
cdr3_nt: TGCGCCAGCAGCGACAGGGGGATGACTGAAGCTTTCTTT
cdr3_aa: CASSDRGMTEAFF

clone_size: NA
j_call: TRBJ2-7
d_call: TRBD2
v_call: TRBV20-1
cdr3_nt: TGCAGTGCTAGAGATCGGCGGCGGGAGGGAAGCTCCTACGAGCAGTACTTC
cdr3_aa: CSARDRRREGSSYEQYF

clone_size: NA
j_call: TRBJ1-2
d_call: TRBD1
v_call: TRBV3-1
cdr3_nt: TGTGCCAGCAGCCAGACAGGGATGGACGGCTACACCTTC
cdr3_aa: CASSQTGMDGYTF

clone_size: few
j_call: TRBJ2-7
d_call: NA
v_call: TRBV20-1
cdr3_nt: TGCAGTGCTAGACCCGGACCGGGCGAGCAGTACTTC
cdr3_aa: CSARPGPGEQYF

clone_size: many
j_call: TRBJ2-1
d_call: TRBD1
v_call: TRBV24-1
cdr3_nt: TGTGCCACCAGTGACATTAGGACAGGGGGCAATGAGCAGTTCTTC
cdr3_aa: CATSDIRTGGNEQFF

clone_size: many
j_call: TRBJ2-1
d_call: TRBD2
v_call: TRBV28
cdr3_nt: TGTGCCAGCAGTTGGACTAGCGGAACCTACAATGAGCAGTTCTTC
cdr3_aa: CASSWTSGTYNEQFF

clone_size: NA
j_call: TRBJ1-1
d_call: NA
v_call: TRBV4-2
cdr3_nt: TGTGCCAGCCGACAGGAGCGGAACACTGAAGCTTTCTTT
cdr3_aa: CASRQERNTEAFF

clone_size: few
j_call: TRBJ1-6
d_call: NA
v_call: TRBV11-2
cdr3_nt: TGTGCCAGCAGCCTAGAGCGACAGGCTTTTAGCTCCTATAATTCACCCCTCCACTTT
cdr3_aa: CASSLERQAFSSYNSPLHF

clone_size: few
j_call: TRBJ2-1
d_call: TRBD2
v_call: TRBV11-2
cdr3_nt: TGTGCCAGCAGCTTTTTAATCTCTAGCGGACGCTCCTACAATGAGCAGTTCTTC
cdr3_aa: CASSFLISSGRSYNEQFF

clone_size: many
j_call: TRBJ2-1
d_call: TRBD2
v_call: TRBV10-3
cdr3_nt: TGTGCCACCGGAGGCAGCGGGAGGGCCCTCTCCTACAATGAGCAGTTCTTC
cdr3_aa: CATGGSGRALSYNEQFF

clone_size: many
j_call: TRBJ2-3
d_call: NA
v_call: TRBV29-1
cdr3_nt: TGCAGCGTTTCCTCGGGGGACGCCGGATCTACGCAGTATTTT
cdr3_aa: CSVSSGDAGSTQYF

clone_size: few
j_call: TRBJ2-3
d_call: TRBD1
v_call: TRBV14
cdr3_nt: TGTGCCAGCAGCCAGATTTGGGGGGACAGGGCCAAAAAGGGGAGGGGCTTTTACACAGATACGCAGTATTTT
cdr3_aa: CASSQIWGDRAKKGRGFYTDTQYF

clone_size: few
j_call: TRBJ2-7
d_call: NA
v_call: TRBV23-1
cdr3_nt: TGCGCCAGCAAAAAACAGGGCCACGAGCAGTACTTC
cdr3_aa: CASKKQGHEQYF

clone_size: NA
j_call: TRBJ2-3
d_call: NA
v_call: TRBV5-6
cdr3_nt: TGTGCCAGCAGCCGTAGTGGGACAGATACGCAGTATTTT
cdr3_aa: CASSRSGTDTQYF

clone_size: many
j_call: TRBJ2-5
d_call: TRBD1
v_call: TRBV7-7
cdr3_nt: TGTGCTAGCAGCTTATCCACCGGGACAGCAAAGGAGACCCAGTACTTC
cdr3_aa: CASSLSTGTAKETQYF

clone_size: NA
j_call: TRBJ2-2
d_call: TRBD1
v_call: TRBV12-3/TRBV12-4
cdr3_nt: TGTGCCAGCAGTTGGGACAGTTTGGACGCGAACACCGGGGAGCTGTTTTTT
cdr3_aa: CASSWDSLDANTGELFF

clone_size: NA
j_call: TRBJ2-1
d_call: TRBD2
v_call: TRBV7-6
cdr3_nt: TGTGCCAGCAGCTTATCCATCAGACTAGCGGGAGAGAACAATGAGCAGTTCTTC
cdr3_aa: CASSLSIRLAGENNEQFF

clone_size: many
j_call: TRBJ1-3
d_call: NA
v_call: TRBV5-6
cdr3_nt: TGTGCCAGCAGGGAACGCTCTGGAAACACCATATATTTT
cdr3_aa: CASRERSGNTIYF

clone_size: many
j_call: TRBJ1-2
d_call: TRBD1
v_call: TRBV20-1
cdr3_nt: TGCAGTGCCAATTACCGGGTCCAGGGGGGCTATGGCTACACCTTC
cdr3_aa: CSANYRVQGGYGYTF

clone_size: few
j_call: TRBJ2-5
d_call: NA
v_call: TRBV4-3
cdr3_nt: TGCGCCAGCAGCCAAGGAGGGAGCGTCAACCAAGAGACCCAGTACTTC
cdr3_aa: CASSQGGSVNQETQYF

clone_size: many
j_call: TRBJ2-3
d_call: NA
v_call: TRBV29-1
cdr3_nt: TGCAGCGTTGAAGATCCGGCGCTCCCGGCTAGCACAGATACGCAGTATTTT
cdr3_aa: CSVEDPALPASTDTQYF

clone_size: many
j_call: TRBJ2-3
d_call: NA
v_call: TRBV5-4
cdr3_nt: TGTGCCAGCAGCTTGGATGGAGGGACAGCTAGCACAGATACGCAGTATTTT
cdr3_aa: CASSLDGGTASTDTQYF

clone_size: many
j_call: TRBJ2-1
d_call: NA
v_call: TRBV3-1
cdr3_nt: TGTGCCAGCAGCCTCAGGGGAATCAATGAGCAGTTCTTC
cdr3_aa: CASSLRGINEQFF

clone_size: few
j_call: TRBJ2-5
d_call: TRBD1
v_call: TRBV25-1
cdr3_nt: TGTGCCAGCAGTGACCCTGGGACAGGGGTAGAGACCCAGTACTTC
cdr3_aa: CASSDPGTGVETQYF

clone_size: few
j_call: TRBJ1-5
d_call: NA
v_call: TRBV25-1
cdr3_nt: TGTGCCAGCAGTGCCCGACCCGGTCAGCCCCAGCATTTT
cdr3_aa: CASSARPGQPQHF

clone_size: many
j_call: TRBJ1-2
d_call: TRBD1
v_call: TRBV4-3
cdr3_nt: TGCGCCAGCAGCCAAGCTGCCGACAGGGTAGGGGCTAACTATGGCTACACCTTC
cdr3_aa: CASSQAADRVGANYGYTF

clone_size: few
j_call: TRBJ1-1
d_call: NA
v_call: TRBV6-5
cdr3_nt: TGTGCCAGCAGTTACTCGGGTTCCGGGGGCTGGACTGAAGCTTTCTTT
cdr3_aa: CASSYSGSGGWTEAFF

clone_size: NA
j_call: TRBJ1-6
d_call: TRBD1
v_call: TRBV20-1
cdr3_nt: TGCAGTGCGTCGGACAGGGTCCATTCACCCCTCCACTTT
cdr3_aa: CSASDRVHSPLHF

clone_size: few
j_call: TRBJ2-1
d_call: TRBD2
v_call: TRBV20-1
cdr3_nt: TGCAGTGCTCAAGCGGGGGGGCCAGTTTACAATGAGCAGTTCTTC
cdr3_aa: CSAQAGGPVYNEQFF

clone_size: few
j_call: TRBJ2-3
d_call: NA
v_call: TRBV7-2
cdr3_nt: TGTGCCAGCAGCTTAGCGTTTTTACTTAGCACAGATACGCAGTATTTT
cdr3_aa: CASSLAFLLSTDTQYF

clone_size: few
j_call: TRBJ2-7
d_call: TRBD1
v_call: TRBV11-2
cdr3_nt: TGTGCCAGCAGCACCGGGACAGGAGGGTCTTACGAGCAGTACTTC
cdr3_aa: CASSTGTGGSYEQYF

clone_size: few
j_call: TRBJ1-1
d_call: TRBD1
v_call: TRBV6-2/TRBV6-3
cdr3_nt: TGTGCCAGCAGACTAGACAGGGACACTGAAGCTTTCTTT
cdr3_aa: CASRLDRDTEAFF